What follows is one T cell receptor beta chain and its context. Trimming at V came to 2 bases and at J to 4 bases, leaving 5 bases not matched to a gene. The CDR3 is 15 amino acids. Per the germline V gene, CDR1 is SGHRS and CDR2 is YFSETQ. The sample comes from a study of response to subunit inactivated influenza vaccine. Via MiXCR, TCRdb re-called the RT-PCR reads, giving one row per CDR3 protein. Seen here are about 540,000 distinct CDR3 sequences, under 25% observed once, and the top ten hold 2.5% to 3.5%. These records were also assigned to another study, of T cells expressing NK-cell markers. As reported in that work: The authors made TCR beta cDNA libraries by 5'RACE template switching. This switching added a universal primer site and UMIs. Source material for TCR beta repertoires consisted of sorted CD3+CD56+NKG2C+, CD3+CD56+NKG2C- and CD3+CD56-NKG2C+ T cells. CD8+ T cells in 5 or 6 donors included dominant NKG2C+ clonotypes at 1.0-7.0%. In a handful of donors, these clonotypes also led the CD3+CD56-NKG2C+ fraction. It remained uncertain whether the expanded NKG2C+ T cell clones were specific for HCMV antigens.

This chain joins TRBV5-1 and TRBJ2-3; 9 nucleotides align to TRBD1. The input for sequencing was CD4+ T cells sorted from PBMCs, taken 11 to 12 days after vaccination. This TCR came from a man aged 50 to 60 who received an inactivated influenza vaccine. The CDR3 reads CASSFDGTGSDTQYF. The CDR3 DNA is TGCGCCAGCAGCTTTGATGGGACAGGGTCAGATACGCAGTATTTT.